A single sample is the source of the 5 T cell receptor beta chains below, sequenced in a study of control samples from healthy donors and cancer patients. TCRdb's table, derived via immunoSEQ multiplex PCR, lists solely in-frame clones and lacks some. The table records 85,000 to 95,000 clones, roughly 90% of them present only once. The sample consisted of blood. All receptors come from a woman in her 70s in good health.

The chain combines TRBV25-1 with TRBJ2-7; D is unresolved. Germline assignment: CDR1 MGHDK and CDR2 SYGVNS. V lost 3 bases to trimming and J lost 4 bases, with 10 bases between them. The CDR3 extends over 13 amino acids. The CDR3 nucleotides are TGTGCCAGCAGTGATAACACCAAATACGAGCAGTACTTC. Protein: CASSDNTKYEQYF.

This rearrangement joins TRBV2 to TRBJ2-3; D remains ambiguous. Germline V gives CDR1 SNHLY, CDR2 FYNNEI. This CDR3 comprises 14 residues. Deletions cut 6 bases from V and 2 bases from J, with 12 bases between. This CDR3 reads CASSPRVITDTQYF. CDR3 DNA sequence: TGTGCCAGCAGCCCCCGGGTGATCACAGATACGCAGTATTTT.

The chain joins TRBV6-5 to TRBJ2-1, with D perhaps TRBD1 (6 bases). Germline V gene data show CDR1 as MNHEY and CDR2 as SVGAGI. The CDR3 contains 14 residues. The V end was cut by 6 bases, the J end by 3 bases, with 12 bases between. This CDR3 is CASSSTGNYNEQFF. The CDR3 coding sequence is TGTGCCAGCAGCTCGACAGGTAACTACAATGAGCAGTTCTTC.

This chain joins TRBV7-9 and TRBJ1-2; D is ambiguous. CDR1 SEHNR and CDR2 FQNEAQ come from the germline V gene (reference sequence). The CDR3 consists of 13 residues. Trimming stripped 3 bases from V and 2 bases from J, with 7 bases between. As DNA, the CDR3 is TGTGCCAGCAGCTTGACACCGAACTATGGCTACACCTTC. This codes for CASSLTPNYGYTF.

This clone has more than one count but fewer than ten. The J gene is TRBJ1-5, the V gene TRBV28, with D possibly TRBD1 on 5 matching bases. V was trimmed by 1 base and J by 4 bases, leaving 11 bases between them. The CDR3 totals 15 residues. CDR1 and CDR2 (germline): MDHEN, SYDVKM. The DNA for the CDR3 is TGTGCCAGCAGTTTATCCTTGGCAGGGAATCAGCCCCAGCATTTT. It specifies CASSLSLAGNQPQHF.